This is a list of T cell receptor beta chains from one sample in a study of T cell repertoires in cytomegalovirus infection. These receptors have no identified antigens. Each CDR3 protein is one row after TCRdb ran MiXCR on the reads. The data contain approximately 120,000 distinct CDR3 sequences, around 31% of them singletons. Specimen: CD8+ T cells from cultured PBMCs, collected from culture after CMV antigen stimulation. All receptors come from a human donor in good health (CMV status not recorded). Some clones in this sample may be carry-over from other donors' samples. CDR3s leave out the opening cysteine and the closing phenylalanine or tryptophan.

V gene: TRBV7-2; CDR3 protein: ASSLVPPSGRDYEQY
V gene: TRBV7-6; CDR3 protein: ASSLADAGNTGELF
V gene: TRBV7-9; CDR3 protein: ASSLENTPGYTEAF
V gene: TRBV7-6; CDR3 protein: ASSSIPSAQPQH
V gene: TRBV12-5; CDR3 protein: ASGLPTLAEISTDTQY
V gene: TRBV27; CDR3 protein: ASSLGGTQY
V gene: TRBV14; CDR3 protein: ASSQDFGGWTEAF
V gene: TRBV18; CDR3 protein: ASSPGQQAF
V gene: TRBV12-5; CDR3 protein: ASGTSPGQGLFYGYT
V gene: TRBV7-9; CDR3 protein: ASSSTGGEEAF
V gene: TRBV7-9; CDR3 protein: ASSNSGGGAKEQY
V gene: TRBV11-3; CDR3 protein: ASSLAANTEAF
V gene: TRBV5-1; CDR3 protein: ASSLEDPGIPDEQY
V gene: TRBV19; CDR3 protein: ASSIGADAYEQY
V gene: TRBV5-1; CDR3 protein: ASSSDTLEQY
V gene: TRBV13; CDR3 protein: ASSLGPGGWDRAYQETQY
V gene: TRBV7-8; CDR3 protein: ASSLTPGGSYNEQF
V gene: TRBV12-3/TRBV12-4; CDR3 protein: ASSLALTGTEAF
V gene: TRBV6-6; CDR3 protein: ASRPMNTEAF
V gene: TRBV28; CDR3 protein: AAREGNNEKLF
V gene: TRBV25-1; CDR3 protein: ASTLGQKTNYGYT
V gene: TRBV6-5; CDR3 protein: ASSYSVFGIQETQY
V gene: TRBV7-2; CDR3 protein: ASSLALDPIARPYEQY
V gene: TRBV27; CDR3 protein: ASSDFYSNQPQH
V gene: TRBV7-8; CDR3 protein: ASRRSGQNYEQY
V gene: TRBV4-1; CDR3 protein: ASSQARGVGADTQY
V gene: TRBV7-2; CDR3 protein: ASSISGEQF
V gene: TRBV28; CDR3 protein: ASSHPTGSYEQY
V gene: TRBV7-2; CDR3 protein: ASEAGGNYGYT
V gene: TRBV9; CDR3 protein: ASSVSVTDTQY
V gene: TRBV6-5; CDR3 protein: ASSSGPYTEAF
V gene: TRBV27; CDR3 protein: ASYASGVEPHSPLH
V gene: TRBV6-1; CDR3 protein: ASSEGDRGYQPQH
V gene: TRBV7-8; CDR3 protein: ASSSRVDEQF
V gene: TRBV12-3/TRBV12-4; CDR3 protein: ASSPGQGYNEQF
V gene: TRBV12-3/TRBV12-4; CDR3 protein: ASRPEMGAGRYEQY